The 27 T cell receptor beta chains in this list originate from one sample, sequenced in a study of shared clonotypes between healthy human individuals. CD45RO negativity and positive selection for CCR7 defined naive CD8 cells, a population that excluded terminally differentiated effector memory CD45RA+ cells. TCRdb keeps only in-frame clones here, not all; method: immunoSEQ multiplex PCR. The profile covers about 580,000 clones, with roughly 98% appearing a single time and approximately 0.3% taken by the ten largest. The sequencing sample was made of naive CD8+ T cells sorted from blood. The receptors originated from a man younger than 45 in good health.

The sample holds one count of this clone. The CDR3 reads CASSSGSGGPPYEQYF. CDR3 bases: TGTGCCAGCAGTTCTGGGTCGGGAGGCCCGCCCTACGAGCAGTACTTC. The rearrangement joins TRBV27 to TRBJ2-7, with 7 bases identical to TRBD2. Trimming took 4 bases from V and 2 from J; bases not matched to a gene: 11. CDR3 length: 16 residues. Germline V gene sequence: CDR1 MNHEY, CDR2 SMNVEV (reference sequence).

About this clone: This CDR3 is also generated by other DNA sequences in the sample. This chain links TRBV9 with TRBJ2-3, with TRBD2 matching over 9 bases. Germline V lookup: CDR1 SGDLS, CDR2 YYNGEE. The CDR3 is made up of 15 amino acids. Trimming took 0 bases from V and 3 from J; bases not matched to a gene: 2. The CDR3 here is CASSVVSGGTDTQYF. Written as DNA, the CDR3 is TGTGCCAGCAGCGTAGTTAGCGGGGGAACAGATACGCAGTATTTT.

The chain recombines TRBV27 with TRBJ2-1, with D perhaps assigned TRBD1 or TRBD2 (5 bases each). The V gene's germline CDR1 is MNHEY and CDR2 SMNVEV (reference sequence). The V gene lost 4 bases and the J gene lost 1 base, with 11 bases spanning the gap. The CDR3 contains 15 residues. Here the CDR3 reads CASSSGPISYNEQFF. CDR3 coding DNA: TGTGCCAGCAGTTCGGGACCAATTTCCTACAATGAGCAGTTCTTC.

The chain couples TRBV28 to TRBJ1-2, with TRBD1 identical over 7 bases. The germline V gene encodes CDR1 MDHEN and CDR2 SYDVKM. This CDR3 has 16 amino acids. The V and J ends lost 2 bases and 1 base, in that order; junction bases with no gene match: 7. The CDR3 reads CASSLKQGLLNYGYTF. The CDR3, as DNA: TGTGCCAGCAGTTTAAAACAGGGGCTCCTTAACTATGGCTACACCTTC.

The chain has TRBV9 and TRBJ2-1, with a tentative D call TRBD2 (5 bases). V gave up 1 base and J gave up 9 bases, with 11 bases separating them. The CDR3 is 13 amino acids. Germline V gene data show CDR1 as SGDLS and CDR2 as YYNGEE. CDR3: CASSVTPGGEQFF. In DNA form, the CDR3 reads TGTGCCAGCAGCGTAACCCCAGGAGGTGAGCAGTTCTTC.

The chain carries TRBV27 and TRBJ1-1; TRBD1 matches 7 bases. This CDR3 has 14 amino acids. The germline V gene has CDR1 MNHEY and CDR2 SMNVEV (reference sequence). Trimming removed 8 bases from V and 1 base from J; junction bases left unmatched: 7. The CDR3 loop is CASGPTGRNTEAFF. The CDR3, as DNA: TGTGCCAGCGGACCGACAGGGCGGAACACTGAAGCTTTCTTT.

This clone was recorded only once. The chain employs TRBV14 and TRBJ2-7; 8 nucleotides line up with TRBD2. This CDR3 has 14 amino acids. V dropped 3 bases and J dropped 6; count of bases not matched to a gene: 7. Germline loops: CDR1 SGHDN, CDR2 FVKESK. CDR3 loop: CASSHSGNYGEQYF. CDR3 DNA sequence: TGTGCCAGCAGCCATAGCGGGAATTACGGCGAGCAGTACTTC. Full variable domain (remainder filled in from reference TRBV14 and TRBJ2-7): EAGVTQFPSHSVIEKGQTVTLRCDPISGHDNLYWYRRVMGKEIKFLLHFVKESKQDESGMPNNRFLAERTGGTYSTLKVQPAELEDSGVYFCASSHSGNYGEQYFGPGTRLTVT.

The CDR3 nucleotides are TGTGCCAGCAGCCTCCATGGGGAGCGGGGAACCCGTCGGGAGACCCAGTACTTC. It yields the protein CASSLHGERGTRRETQYF. The rearrangement joins TRBV7-6 to TRBJ2-5; TRBD2 matches 7 bases. Trimming removed 5 bases from V and 5 bases from J; junction bases left unmatched: 20. From germline, CDR1 is SGHVS and CDR2 FNYEAQ. This CDR3 spans 18 amino acids.

The rearrangement joins TRBV5-5 to TRBJ2-1; a weak D match, TRBD1 (5 bases). CDR1 is SGHKS and CDR2 is YYEKEE in the germline V gene (reference sequence). CDR3 size: 14 residues. The V and J ends lost 4 bases and 10 bases respectively, with 18 bases between them. CDR3 loop: CASSIPATVGEQFF. The DNA for the CDR3 is TGTGCCAGCAGCATCCCAGCGACAGTCGGCGAGCAGTTCTTC.

The chain joins TRBV25-1 to TRBJ2-7; D unresolved. From germline, CDR1 is MGHDK and CDR2 SYGVNS. This CDR3 region has 15 residues. Deletions cut 1 base from V and 3 bases from J, with 13 bases between. CDR3 protein: CASSEWSSADYEQYF. The CDR3 region has the DNA TGTGCCAGCAGTGAATGGAGCTCCGCCGACTACGAGCAGTACTTC.

V gene TRBV4-1 combines with J gene TRBJ1-4, with 8 positions matching TRBD1. CDR1 is MGHRA and CDR2 is YSYEKL in the germline V gene. The CDR3 spans 14 residues. Unmatched junction bases numbered 7, after V lost 6 bases and J lost 7 bases. The CDR3: CASSRGQGREKLFF. For the CDR3, the DNA is TGCGCCAGCAGTCGAGGACAGGGACGTGAAAAACTGTTTTTT.

A single count supports this clone. The J gene is TRBJ2-7, the V gene TRBV4-3, with 10 bases lining up with TRBD1. Trimming took 1 base from V and 4 from J; bases not matched to a gene: 4. The CDR3 covers 15 residues. Looked up from germline, CDR1 is LGHNA and CDR2 is YSLEER. CDR3 protein: CASSQAGTGAYEQYF. The DNA of the CDR3 is TGCGCCAGCAGCCAAGCCGGGACAGGGGCATACGAGCAGTACTTC.

V is TRBV7-2 and J is TRBJ2-5; unclear D gene. V lost 6 bases to trimming and J lost 2 bases, with 16 bases between them. CDR3 length equals 15 residues. Germline loops: CDR1 SGHTA, CDR2 FQGNSA. The CDR3 spells CASSISPRIQETQYF. For the CDR3, the DNA is TGTGCCAGCAGTATTTCCCCGCGAATACAAGAGACCCAGTACTTC.

V is TRBV7-8 and J is TRBJ2-2; D possibly corresponds to TRBD1 (5 bases). Trimming removed 2 bases from V and 1 base from J, with 14 bases in between. Looked up from germline, CDR1 is SGHVS and CDR2 is FQNEAQ. The CDR3 length is 17 residues. The CDR3 region is CASSLSDTDMNTGELFF. CDR3 bases: TGTGCCAGCAGCTTAAGCGATACGGACATGAACACCGGGGAGCTGTTTTTT.

The chain recombines TRBV11-2 with TRBJ2-4; D is undetermined. V was trimmed by 4 bases and J by 6 bases, leaving 13 bases between them. CDR3 size: 14 residues. Looked up from germline, CDR1 is SGHAT and CDR2 is FQNNGV. The CDR3 region has the DNA TGTGCCAGCAGCTCCTACAGTGTCAGAAACATTCAGTACTTC. Protein product: CASSSYSVRNIQYF.

V usage is TRBV27 and J usage is TRBJ2-1; 12 bases match TRBD2. Trimming removed 8 bases from V and 5 bases from J; junction bases left unmatched: 10. This CDR3 has 16 residues. Germline CDR1 is MNHEY and CDR2 is SMNVEV (reference sequence). As DNA, the CDR3 is TGTGCCAGCGCCCCCCTCGGACTAGCGGGGAACAATGAGCAGTTCTTC. Translation gives CASAPLGLAGNNEQFF.

CDR3: CAWSVTAPGAKFF. The CDR3 coding sequence is TGTGCCTGGAGTGTAACAGCCCCCGGCGCTAAGTTCTTC. V and J are TRBV30 and TRBJ2-1; no definite D call. The CDR3 is made up of 13 amino acids. V was pared by 0 bases and J by 14 bases, with 17 bases between. Germline CDR1 GTSNPN, CDR2 SVGIG (reference sequence).

The chain recombines TRBV4-1 with TRBJ1-4; 10 positions agree with TRBD1. This CDR3 is 15 amino acids long. CDR1 and CDR2 (germline): MGHRA, YSYEKL. The junction had 3 bases not matched to a gene; V was cut back by 1 base and J by 7 bases. CDR3 DNA sequence: TGCGCCAGCAGCCAAGGGGGGACAGGGGCTGAAAAACTGTTTTTT. It codes for CASSQGGTGAEKLFF.

The chain has TRBV18 and TRBJ2-3, with TRBD1 matching 7 bases. Germline trimming cut 8 bases from V and 2 bases from J; bases unmatched to any gene: 7. The length of the CDR3 is 14 residues. Looked up from germline, CDR1 is KGHSH and CDR2 is LQKENI. The CDR3 loop is CASTGTAYTDTQYF. CDR3 DNA sequence: TGTGCCAGCACTGGGACAGCCTACACAGATACGCAGTATTTT.

In this sample, this clone turned up once. This sequence joins TRBV28 and TRBJ2-7; the D call may be TRBD1 or TRBD2 (5 bases each). CDR3 length: 13 amino acids. The germline V gene encodes CDR1 MDHEN and CDR2 SYDVKM. Trimming removed 11 bases from V and 4 bases from J, with 18 bases in between. CDR3 region: CAVRGRERYEQYF. For the CDR3, the DNA is TGTGCCGTCCGGGGCAGGGAGAGGTACGAGCAGTACTTC. Together with reference TRBV28 and TRBJ2-7, the CDR3 gives the full variable domain: DVKVTQSSRYLVKRTGEKVFLECVQDMDHENMFWYRQDPGLGLRLIYFSYDVKMKEKGDIPEGYSVSREKKERFSLILESASTNQTSMYLCAVRGRERYEQYFGPGTRLTVT.

The J gene is TRBJ2-1, the V gene TRBV9; D assignment may be TRBD1 or TRBD2 (5 bases each). This CDR3 has 13 amino acids. Germline CDR1 SGDLS, CDR2 YYNGEE. V lost 4 bases, J lost 7 bases, and 12 bases lay in between. The CDR3 coding sequence is TGTGCCAGCAGCATAGGGACGGGGAATGAGCAGTTCTTC. This encodes CASSIGTGNEQFF.

The gene calls are TRBV29-1 and TRBJ2-7; maybe TRBD1 (5 bases). V lost 6 bases and J 0 bases, leaving 12 bases between the germline ends. Germline V gene lookup returns CDR1 SQVTM and CDR2 ANQGSEA. The CDR3 runs to 13 residues. The CDR3, as DNA: TGCAGCGTAACGAAGACAGACTCCTACGAGCAGTACTTC. It specifies CSVTKTDSYEQYF.

The chain combines TRBV5-1 with TRBJ2-7; TRBD1 agrees at 8 bases. The CDR3 consists of 17 residues. CDR1 and CDR2 from the germline V gene are SGHRS and YFSETQ. The V and J ends lost 4 bases and 3 bases, in that order; junction bases with no gene match: 15. The CDR3 DNA sequence: TGCGCCAGCAGCCACCTGACTGGACAGGGTAACGTCTACGAGCAGTACTTC. Encoded protein: CASSHLTGQGNVYEQYF.

The J gene is TRBJ2-3, the V gene TRBV2, with 13 bases matching TRBD2. The junction had 7 bases not matched to a gene; V was cut back by 5 bases and J by 14 bases. The CDR3 loop spans 13 amino acids. Germline CDR1 SNHLY, CDR2 FYNNEI. CDR3 sequence reads: CASSRTSGGVWYF. The CDR3 coding sequence is TGTGCCAGCAGTAGGACTAGCGGGGGCGTCTGGTATTTT.

The chain is built from TRBV5-1 and TRBJ2-6; D unresolved. The CDR3 is 15 amino acids. Germline loops: CDR1 SGHRS, CDR2 YFSETQ. V was trimmed by 0 bases and J by 4 bases, leaving 8 bases between them. This CDR3 is CASSLAVAGANVLTF. DNA of the CDR3: TGCGCCAGCAGCTTGGCCGTTGCGGGGGCCAACGTCCTGACTTTC.

This sequence joins TRBV7-7 and TRBJ2-1; TRBD2 matches at 11 bases. Germline values: CDR1 SSHAT, CDR2 FNYEAQ (reference sequence). The CDR3 is 19 residues long. J was trimmed by 4 bases and V by 5 bases; bases with no gene match: 16. CDR3 DNA: TGTGCCAGCAGCCCCTCCGCGCGTATCGGGACTAGCGGATACAATGAGCAGTTCTTC. Its protein is CASSPSARIGTSGYNEQFF.

This clone was picked up one time. This chain uses TRBV27 with TRBJ2-7; 7 bases are shared with TRBD2. CDR3 length equals 15 residues. J lost 0 bases, V lost 6 bases, and 8 bases had no gene match. CDR1 MNHEY and CDR2 SMNVEV come from the germline V gene (reference sequence). CDR3 DNA sequence: TGTGCCAGCAGGTATAGCGGGTCTAGCTCCTACGAGCAGTACTTC. Amino acids: CASRYSGSSSYEQYF.